This entry lists 8 T cell receptor beta chains sequenced from one sample in a study of CD8 T cells in Susac syndrome. RNA amounts of about 0.5 to 1 ug underwent reverse transcription with random hexamers. In TCRdb, the immunoSEQ multiplex PCR reads were re-called with MiXCR into one record per CDR3 protein. Seen here are 150,000 to 200,000 distinct CDR3 sequences, around 94% observed once, and the top ten hold more than 0.12%. The sample was CD4+ T cells from PBMCs. The receptors were gathered from a human donor in good health.

The chain combines TRBV30 with TRBJ2-5; the D gene is possibly TRBD1 (6 bases). V was cut by 2 bases and J by 6 bases, with 16 bases left in between. The CDR3 is 14 amino acids. The germline V gene encodes CDR1 GTSNPN and CDR2 SVGIG (reference sequence). CDR3 loop: CAWSIGTLDKTQYF. DNA for the CDR3: TGTGCCTGGAGTATCGGGACACTGGATAAGACCCAGTACTTC.

This rearrangement joins TRBV12-3 or TRBV12-4 to TRBJ1-4; 8 bases align to TRBD1. This CDR3 contains 13 residues. V lost 7 bases, J lost 8 bases, and 6 bases stayed unmatched. The chain's CDR3 is CASIGQGGEKLFF. CDR3 in DNA: TGTGCCAGCATCGGACAGGGAGGAGAAAAACTGTTTTTT.

CDR3 coding DNA: TGTGCCAGCAGTCGATCAACCGGGACCCCCTACGAGCAGTACTTC. This sequence encodes CASSRSTGTPYEQYF. The V and J genes are TRBV7-2 and TRBJ2-7; D possibly matches TRBD1 or TRBD2 (5 bases each). This CDR3 contains 15 residues. Trimming took 6 bases from V and 2 from J, leaving 17 bases between them. The germline CDR1 and CDR2 sequences are SGHTA and FQGNSA. The full variable domain, its missing parts supplied by reference TRBV7-2 and TRBJ2-7, is GAGVSQSPSNKVTEKGKDVELRCDPISGHTALYWYRQSLGQGLEFLIYFQGNSAPDKSGLPSDRFSAERTGGSVSTLTIQRTQQEDSAVYLCASSRSTGTPYEQYFGPGTRLTVT.

In nucleotides, the CDR3 is TGCAGCGTTGGGTCGTCTTCTGGGGCCAACGTCCTGACTTTC. Its protein is CSVGSSSGANVLTF. The chain has TRBV29-1 and TRBJ2-6; no clear D gene. This CDR3 spans 14 amino acids. Germline V gene sequence: CDR1 SQVTM, CDR2 ANQGSEA. The germline V and J ends were trimmed by 4 bases and 1 base, with 8 bases remaining between them.

The chain carries TRBV30 and TRBJ2-1; 12 nucleotides match TRBD1. This CDR3 contains 15 residues. The V segment lost 5 bases and the J segment 7 bases; nucleotides outside the gene matches: 9. Looked up from germline, CDR1 is GTSNPN and CDR2 is SVGIG (reference sequence). The DNA of the CDR3 is TGTGCCTGGGACGCACGGGACAGGGGGCGAAATGAGCAGTTCTTC. Amino acids: CAWDARDRGRNEQFF.

This clonotype was detected once. The chain is built from TRBV29-1 and TRBJ1-1; D gene unclear. V gave up 7 bases and J gave up 3 bases, with 12 bases separating them. The CDR3 is 12 amino acids. CDR1 and CDR2 from the germline V gene are SQVTM and ANQGSEA. The CDR3 spells CSGLGRDTEAFF. The DNA of the CDR3 is TGCAGCGGACTTGGAAGGGACACTGAAGCTTTCTTT.

V and J are TRBV28 and TRBJ2-2; 7 bases are shared with TRBD1. CDR3 length: 15 residues. J gave up 3 bases and V 2 bases, and 3 bases lay outside the gene matches. Per germline, CDR1 MDHEN and CDR2 SYDVKM. CDR3 region: CASSLGQVDTGELFF. The CDR3 bases are TGTGCCAGCAGTTTAGGACAGGTTGACACCGGGGAGCTGTTTTTT.

The chain couples TRBV20-1 to TRBJ2-1; D may be TRBD1 or TRBD2 (6 bases each). The CDR3 loop spans 15 amino acids. Per germline, CDR1 DFQATT and CDR2 SNEGSKA (reference sequence). Trimming shortened V by 5 bases and J by 0 bases, and 14 bases separated the two germline ends. Here the CDR3 DNA reads TGCAGTGCTCGAGGGGGGCCCACCTCCTACAATGAGCAGTTCTTC. Residues: CSARGGPTSYNEQFF.